This TCR beta chain was sequenced in a study of blood T cell repertoires in COVID-19. Sequencing used immunoSEQ multiplex PCR; TCRdb keeps in-frame clones, though not all of them. This sample yields 350,000 to 400,000 clones, of which about 90% are seen a single time; 1.9% belongs to the top ten. The CDR3 totals 16 residues. V was pared by 5 bases and J by 11 bases, with 16 bases of the junction left unmatched. Per germline, CDR1 MDHEN and CDR2 SYDVKM. This clone has just a few counts. Allocation to cohorts depended on clinical history reported by the participants. The receptor was isolated from a man aged 40-50 years in a cohort exposed to, infected with or recovered from COVID-19 (not recorded which). The chain couples TRBV28 to TRBJ1-5, with TRBD1 matching over 9 bases. The sample taken for sequencing was PBMCs or T cells enriched from blood (not recorded which). The CDR3 sequence: CASSPGQGRSWSTQHF. For the CDR3, the DNA is TGTGCCAGCAGTCCGGGACAGGGTCGGTCGTGGTCGACCCAGCATTTT.